The sequence of this T cell receptor beta chain was determined in a study of T cells after yellow fever vaccination. Turning to the study itself: Libraries from low-cell-number fractions were prepared with the SMART-Seq v4 Ultra Low Input RNA kit. Study-wide results and limits: Detected again after the booster were most primary-vaccination clones, at 95% to 98% CD4 and around 91% CD8. The bulk population could contribute abundant contaminating clonotypes to FACS-sorted repertoires.

As for this clonotype: Its antigen is not identified.

TCRdb reprocessed the 5' RACE reads via MiXCR and lists one record per CDR3 protein. The sample lists 400,000 to 650,000 distinct CDR3 sequences, around a fifth seen once, with approximately 15% in the top ten. Trimming cost V 7 bases and J 9 bases, with 19 bases left between them. The germline V gene has CDR1 MNHNS and CDR2 SASEGT. There are 14 residues in the CDR3. Sequenced here: PBMCs, sampled approximately 22 days after the first yellow fever vaccination. The chain has TRBV6-1 and TRBJ1-5; D gene unclear. The source of this sequence is a man aged 18-30 years who received the YFV17D yellow fever vaccine. CDR3 loop: CASNPSDGWLPQHF. CDR3 nucleotide sequence: TGTGCCAGCAACCCGTCGGACGGTTGGTTGCCCCAGCATTTT.